This TCR beta chain derives from a study of beta chain features in type 1 diabetes. Study background: Cells sorted and examined across all samples totaled over 95 million.

The isolated RNA, all of it, was reverse transcribed, so expressed TCRB transcripts were what got sequenced. Naive, central memory and regulatory T cell samples produced a mean of approximately 4 million reads. Using immunoSEQ multiplex PCR, the repertoire was profiled, and TCRdb retains in-frame clones only, with some absent. The table has about 650,000 clones, roughly an eighth seen once. A single heparinised blood sample, averaging around 0.11 L, was obtained per donor. With regard to this clone: Its antigen is not known.

Study results and limitations: Among patients with Type 1 diabetes, TCRB CDR3s were moderately but significantly shorter in every one of the four CD4+ subsets. The similarity of naive, central memory and Treg TCRB repertoires appeared greater among patients than among healthy donors.

This CDR3 is 16 amino acids long. From germline, CDR1 is SGHNT and CDR2 YYREEE (reference sequence). The trim removed 2 bases at V and 0 bases at J, leaving 5 bases unmatched. This receptor was obtained from a man aged 25 to 40 with type 1 diabetes. Sequencing used naive CD4+ T cells from blood. The chain joins TRBV5-4 to TRBJ2-1, with 7 bases matching TRBD2. CDR3 nucleotides: TGTGCCAGCAGCTTATACGGGGGGAGCTCCTACAATGAGCAGTTCTTC. Residues: CASSLYGGSSYNEQFF.